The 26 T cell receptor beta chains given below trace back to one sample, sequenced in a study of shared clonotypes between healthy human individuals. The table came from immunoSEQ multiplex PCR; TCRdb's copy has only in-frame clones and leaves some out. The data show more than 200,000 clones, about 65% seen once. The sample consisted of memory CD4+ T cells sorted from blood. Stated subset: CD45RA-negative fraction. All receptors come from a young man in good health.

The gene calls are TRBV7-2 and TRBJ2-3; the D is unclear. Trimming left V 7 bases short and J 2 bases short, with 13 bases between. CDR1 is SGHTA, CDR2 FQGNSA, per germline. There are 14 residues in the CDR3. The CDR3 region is CASIKGGSTDTQYF. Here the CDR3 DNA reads TGTGCCAGCATCAAAGGTGGTTCCACAGATACGCAGTATTTT.

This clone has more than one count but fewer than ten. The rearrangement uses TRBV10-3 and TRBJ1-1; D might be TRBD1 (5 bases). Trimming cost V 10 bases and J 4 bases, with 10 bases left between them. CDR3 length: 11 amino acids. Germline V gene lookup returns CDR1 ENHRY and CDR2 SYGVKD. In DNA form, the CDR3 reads TGTGCCACCCAGGGAGGCACTGAAGCTTTCTTT. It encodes CATQGGTEAFF.

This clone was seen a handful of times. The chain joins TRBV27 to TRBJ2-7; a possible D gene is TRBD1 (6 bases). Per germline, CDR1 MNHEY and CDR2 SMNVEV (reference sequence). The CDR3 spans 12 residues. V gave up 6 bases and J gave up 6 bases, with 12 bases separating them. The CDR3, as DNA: TGTGCCAGCAGCTTCGACAGGACCGAGCAGTACTTC. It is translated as CASSFDRTEQYF.

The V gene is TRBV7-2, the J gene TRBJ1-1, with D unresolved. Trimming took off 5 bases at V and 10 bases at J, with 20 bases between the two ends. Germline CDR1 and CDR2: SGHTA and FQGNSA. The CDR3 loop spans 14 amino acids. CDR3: CASSQSGLAPTAFF. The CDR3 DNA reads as TGTGCCAGCAGCCAATCGGGCCTCGCACCGACAGCTTTCTTT.

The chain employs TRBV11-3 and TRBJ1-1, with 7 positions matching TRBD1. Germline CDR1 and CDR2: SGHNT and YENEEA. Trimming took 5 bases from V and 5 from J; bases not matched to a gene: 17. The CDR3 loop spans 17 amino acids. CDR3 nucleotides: TGTGCCAGCAGCCGACCTTCATGGTATTCAGGGGGTACTGAAGCTTTCTTT. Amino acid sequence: CASSRPSWYSGGTEAFF.

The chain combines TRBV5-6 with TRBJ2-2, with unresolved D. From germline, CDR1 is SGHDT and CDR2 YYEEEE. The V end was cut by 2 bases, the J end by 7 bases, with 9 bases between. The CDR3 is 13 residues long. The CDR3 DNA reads TGTGCCAGCAGCTTCTCGTATGGCGGGGAGCTGTTTTTT. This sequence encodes CASSFSYGGELFF.

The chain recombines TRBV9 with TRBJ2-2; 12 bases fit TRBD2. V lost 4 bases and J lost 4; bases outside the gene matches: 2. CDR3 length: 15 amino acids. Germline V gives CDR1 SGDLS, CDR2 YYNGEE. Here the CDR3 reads CASSKGLAGTGELFF. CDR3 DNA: TGTGCCAGCAGCAAGGGACTAGCGGGCACCGGGGAGCTGTTTTTT.

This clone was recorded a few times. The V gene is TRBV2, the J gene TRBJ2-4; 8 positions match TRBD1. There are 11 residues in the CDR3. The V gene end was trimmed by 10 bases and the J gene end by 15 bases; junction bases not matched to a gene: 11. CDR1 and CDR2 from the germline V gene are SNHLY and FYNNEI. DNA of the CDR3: TGTGCCATCACCTGGGACAGGAGGGTGTACTTC. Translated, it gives CAITWDRRVYF.

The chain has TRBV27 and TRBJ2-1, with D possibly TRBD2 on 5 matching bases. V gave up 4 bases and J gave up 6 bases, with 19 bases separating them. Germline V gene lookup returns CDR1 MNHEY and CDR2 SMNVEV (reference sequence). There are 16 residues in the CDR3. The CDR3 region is CASSSLASGTPNEQFF. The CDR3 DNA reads TGTGCCAGCAGTTCCCTAGCCAGCGGAACCCCCAATGAGCAGTTCTTC.

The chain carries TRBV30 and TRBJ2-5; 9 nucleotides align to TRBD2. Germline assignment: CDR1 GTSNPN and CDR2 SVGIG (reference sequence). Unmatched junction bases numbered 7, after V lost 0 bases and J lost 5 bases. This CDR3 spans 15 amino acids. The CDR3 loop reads CAWSVLAGQLETQYF. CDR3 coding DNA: TGTGCCTGGAGTGTACTAGCGGGCCAGCTGGAGACCCAGTACTTC.

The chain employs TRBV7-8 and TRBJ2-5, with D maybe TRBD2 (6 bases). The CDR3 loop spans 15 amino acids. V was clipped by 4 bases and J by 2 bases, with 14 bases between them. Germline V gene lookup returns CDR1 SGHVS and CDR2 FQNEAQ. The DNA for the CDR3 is TGTGCCAGCAGCTCCTTGGTTGGGGGGCAAGAGACCCAGTACTTC. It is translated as CASSSLVGGQETQYF.

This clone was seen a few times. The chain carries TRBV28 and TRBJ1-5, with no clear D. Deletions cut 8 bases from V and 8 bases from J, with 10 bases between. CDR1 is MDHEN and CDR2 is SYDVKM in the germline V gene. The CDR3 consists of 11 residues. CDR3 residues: CASGDKEPQHF. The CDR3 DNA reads TGTGCCAGCGGCGATAAAGAGCCCCAGCATTTT.

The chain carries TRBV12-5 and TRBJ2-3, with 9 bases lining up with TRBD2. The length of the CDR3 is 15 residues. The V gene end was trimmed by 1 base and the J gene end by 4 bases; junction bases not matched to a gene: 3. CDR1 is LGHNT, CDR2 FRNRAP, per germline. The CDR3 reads CASGLGSGSSDTQYF. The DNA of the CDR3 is TGTGCTAGTGGTTTGGGTAGCGGGAGTTCAGATACGCAGTATTTT.

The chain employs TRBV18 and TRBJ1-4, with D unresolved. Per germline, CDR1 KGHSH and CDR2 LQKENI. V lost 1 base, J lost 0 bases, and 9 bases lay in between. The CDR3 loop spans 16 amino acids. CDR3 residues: CASSPRHTATNEKLFF. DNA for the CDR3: TGTGCCAGCTCACCACGACACACCGCAACTAATGAAAAACTGTTTTTT.

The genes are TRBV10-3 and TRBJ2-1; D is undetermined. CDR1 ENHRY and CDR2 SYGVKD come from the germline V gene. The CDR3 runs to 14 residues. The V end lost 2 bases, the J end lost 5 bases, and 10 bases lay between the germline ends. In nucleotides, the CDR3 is TGTGCCATCAGTGAGCAAGGACGGCACAATGAGCAGTTCTTC. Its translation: CAISEQGRHNEQFF.

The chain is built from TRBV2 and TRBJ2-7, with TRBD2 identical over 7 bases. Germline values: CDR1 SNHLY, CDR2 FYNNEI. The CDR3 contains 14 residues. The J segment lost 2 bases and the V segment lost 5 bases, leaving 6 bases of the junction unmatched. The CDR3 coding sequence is TGTGCCAGCAGTATTGGCGGGAGCACCTACGAGCAGTACTTC. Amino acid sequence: CASSIGGSTYEQYF. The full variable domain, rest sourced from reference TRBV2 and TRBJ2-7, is EPEVTQTPSHQVTQMGQEVILRCVPISNHLYFYWYRQILGQKVEFLVSFYNNEISEKSEIFDDQFSVERPDGSNFTLKIRSTKLEDSAMYFCASSIGGSTYEQYFGPGTRLTVT.

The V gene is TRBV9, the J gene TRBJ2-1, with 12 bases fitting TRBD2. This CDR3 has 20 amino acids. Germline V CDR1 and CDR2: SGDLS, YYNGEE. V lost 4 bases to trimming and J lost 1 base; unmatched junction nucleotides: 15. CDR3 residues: CASSPMGGLAGRASYNEQFF. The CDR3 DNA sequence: TGTGCCAGCAGCCCCATGGGGGGACTAGCGGGCAGAGCATCCTACAATGAGCAGTTCTTC.

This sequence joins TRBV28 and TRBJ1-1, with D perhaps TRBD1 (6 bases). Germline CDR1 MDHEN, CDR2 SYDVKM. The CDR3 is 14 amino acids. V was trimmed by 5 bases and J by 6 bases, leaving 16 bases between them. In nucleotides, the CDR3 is TGTGCCAGCAGTCCCCCTCACAGGGTGGCTGAAGCTTTCTTT. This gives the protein CASSPPHRVAEAFF.

CDR3 nucleotides: TGTGCCAGCAGTTTTCTAGGTTCAGAGAGTGAGCAGTTCTTC. Protein: CASSFLGSESEQFF. The V gene is TRBV27, the J gene TRBJ2-1, with unresolved D. This CDR3 is built from 14 residues. V lost 3 bases and J 9 bases, leaving 15 bases between the germline ends. Germline V gene data show CDR1 as MNHEY and CDR2 as SMNVEV (reference sequence).

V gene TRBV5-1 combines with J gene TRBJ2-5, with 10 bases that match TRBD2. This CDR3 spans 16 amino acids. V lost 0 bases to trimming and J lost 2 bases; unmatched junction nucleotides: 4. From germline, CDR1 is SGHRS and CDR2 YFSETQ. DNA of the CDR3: TGCGCCAGCAGCTTGGGGACTAGCGGAGCGCAAGAGACCCAGTACTTC. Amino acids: CASSLGTSGAQETQYF.

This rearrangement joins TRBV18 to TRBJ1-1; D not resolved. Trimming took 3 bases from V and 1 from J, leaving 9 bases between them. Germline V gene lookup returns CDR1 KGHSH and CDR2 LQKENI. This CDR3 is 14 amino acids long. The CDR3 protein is CASSPLDGNTEAFF. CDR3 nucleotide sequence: TGTGCCAGCTCACCCTTGGACGGGAACACTGAAGCTTTCTTT.

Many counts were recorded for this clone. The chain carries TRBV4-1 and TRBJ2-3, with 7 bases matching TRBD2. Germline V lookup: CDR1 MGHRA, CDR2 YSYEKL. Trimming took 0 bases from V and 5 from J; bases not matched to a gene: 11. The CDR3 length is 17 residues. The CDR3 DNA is TGCGCCAGCAGCCAAGAAGTGTCGGGAGCGGGAATAGATACGCAGTATTTT. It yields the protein CASSQEVSGAGIDTQYF.

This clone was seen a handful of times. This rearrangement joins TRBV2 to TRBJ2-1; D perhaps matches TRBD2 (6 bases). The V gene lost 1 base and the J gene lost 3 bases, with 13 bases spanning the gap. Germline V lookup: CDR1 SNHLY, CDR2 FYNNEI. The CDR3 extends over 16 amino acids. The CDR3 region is CASSEGNSGYYNEQFF. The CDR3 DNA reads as TGTGCCAGCAGTGAAGGTAATAGCGGATACTACAATGAGCAGTTCTTC.

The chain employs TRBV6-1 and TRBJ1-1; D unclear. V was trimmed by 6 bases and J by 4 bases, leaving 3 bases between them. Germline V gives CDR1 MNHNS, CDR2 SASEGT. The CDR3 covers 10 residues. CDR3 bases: TGTGCCAGCAGGCTCACTGAAGCTTTCTTT. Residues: CASRLTEAFF.

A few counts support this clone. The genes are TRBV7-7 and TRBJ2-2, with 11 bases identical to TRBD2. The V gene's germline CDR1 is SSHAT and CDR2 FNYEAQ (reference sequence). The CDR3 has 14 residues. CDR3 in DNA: TGTGCTGCCGGGACTAGCGGATTCACCGGGGAGCTGTTTTTT. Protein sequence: CAAGTSGFTGELFF.

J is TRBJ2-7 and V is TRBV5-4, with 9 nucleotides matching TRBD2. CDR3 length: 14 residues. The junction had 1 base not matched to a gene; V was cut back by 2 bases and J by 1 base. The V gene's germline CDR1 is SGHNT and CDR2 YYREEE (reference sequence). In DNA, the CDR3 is TGTGCCAGCAGCTTAAGCGGGAGGTCCTACGAGCAGTACTTC. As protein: CASSLSGRSYEQYF.